Sequencing of this T cell receptor beta chain was carried out in a study of blood T cells in healthy people across ages. Primers used in a second PCR of about 7 to 12 cycles were a sample-barcoded 5' primer and a J-beta primer mix. From the 5' RACE reads, TCRdb called clonotypes with MiXCR, one entry per CDR3 protein. The data contain some 670,000 distinct CDR3 sequences, over 40% of them singletons. Germline V CDR1 and CDR2: SNHLY, FYNNEI. The CDR3 consists of 13 residues. Turning to this clonotype: The junction departs from germline at one end; a sequencing error may be responsible.

The sequencing input was blood. The origin of this receptor is a woman older than 75 in good health. The genes are TRBV2 and TRBJ2-7; 9 bases map to TRBD1. The CDR3 is CASRRDREDERYF. Here the CDR3 DNA reads TGTGCCAGCAGGAGGGACAGGGAGGACGAGCGGTACTTC. Based on the CDR3 plus reference TRBV2 and TRBJ2-7, the full variable domain is EPEVTQTPSHQVTQMGQEVILRCVPISNHLYFYWYRQILGQKVEFLVSFYNNEISEKSEIFDDQFSVERPDGSNFTLKIRSTKLEDSAMYFCASRRDREDERYFGPGTRLTVT.